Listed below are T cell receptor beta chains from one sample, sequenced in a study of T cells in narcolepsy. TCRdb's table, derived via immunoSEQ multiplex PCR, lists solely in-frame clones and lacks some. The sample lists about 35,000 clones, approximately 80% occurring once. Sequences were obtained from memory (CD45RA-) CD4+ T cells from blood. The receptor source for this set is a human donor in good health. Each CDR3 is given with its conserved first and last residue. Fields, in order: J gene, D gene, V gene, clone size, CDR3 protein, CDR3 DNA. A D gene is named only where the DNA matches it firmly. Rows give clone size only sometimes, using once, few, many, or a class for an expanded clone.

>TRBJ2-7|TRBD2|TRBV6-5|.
CASSGLAGGSYEQYF
TGTGCCAGCAGTGGGCTAGCGGGGGGTTCCTACGAGCAGTACTTC
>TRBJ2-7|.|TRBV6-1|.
CASSHQSSYEQYF
TGTGCCAGCAGTCACCAGAGCTCCTACGAGCAGTACTTC
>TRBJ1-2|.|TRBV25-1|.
CASSGLQRSTAYGYTF
TGTGCCAGCAGTGGATTACAGAGATCCACAGCCTATGGCTACACCTTC
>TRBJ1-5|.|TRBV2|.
CASSEGGRGYAPQHF
TGTGCCAGCAGTGAAGGGGGCCGGGGCTATGCCCCCCAGCATTTT
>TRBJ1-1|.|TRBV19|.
CASSRYGGGTEAFF
TGTGCCAGTAGTCGATATGGGGGTGGCACTGAAGCTTTCTTT
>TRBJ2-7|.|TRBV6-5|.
CASSQNGAPREQYF
TGTGCCAGCAGCCAGAACGGGGCCCCTCGGGAGCAGTACTTC
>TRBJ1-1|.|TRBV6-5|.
CASREDGNTEAFF
TGTGCCAGCAGAGAGGACGGAAACACTGAAGCTTTCTTT
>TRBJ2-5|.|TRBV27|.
CASRQGQTQYF
TGTGCCAGCAGACAGGGCCAGACCCAGTACTTC
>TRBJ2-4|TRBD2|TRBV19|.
CASRKPGLDGYIQYF
TGTGCCAGTAGGAAACCGGGACTAGATGGATACATTCAGTACTTC
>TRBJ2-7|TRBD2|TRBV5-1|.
CATARFSGGTYEQYF
TGTGCCACCGCGAGGTTTAGCGGGGGGACCTACGAGCAGTACTTC
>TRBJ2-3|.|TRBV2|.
CASSETGDTQYF
TGTGCCAGCAGTGAAACCGGAGATACGCAGTATTTT
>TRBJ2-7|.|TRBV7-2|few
CASSRRGRTGFDEQYF
TGTGCCAGCAGCAGACGAGGACGAACGGGTTTCGACGAGCAGTACTTC
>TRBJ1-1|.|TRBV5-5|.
CASSLFLSLMNTEAFF
TGTGCCAGCAGCTTGTTTTTGAGTCTAATGAACACTGAAGCTTTCTTT
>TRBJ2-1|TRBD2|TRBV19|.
CASSTREGAGGHSVHEQFF
TGTGCCAGTAGTACGCGCGAAGGAGCGGGGGGGCATTCAGTCCATGAGCAGTTCTTC
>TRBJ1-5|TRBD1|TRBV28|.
CASRLTGRDQPQHF
TGTGCCAGCAGGTTGACAGGGCGCGATCAGCCCCAGCATTTT
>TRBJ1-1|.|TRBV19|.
CASKRRVGSTEAFF
TGTGCCAGTAAAAGAAGGGTCGGTAGCACTGAAGCTTTCTTT
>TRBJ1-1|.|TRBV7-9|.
CASSLIGGAPEAFF
TGTGCCAGCAGCTTAATAGGGGGGGCACCTGAAGCTTTCTTT
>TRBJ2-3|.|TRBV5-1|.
CASSRQDAQYF
TGCGCCAGCAGCCGCCAGGATGCGCAGTATTTT
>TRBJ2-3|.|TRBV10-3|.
CAISHAGQLSTDTQYF
TGTGCCATCAGCCACGCCGGGCAGCTTAGCACAGATACGCAGTATTTT
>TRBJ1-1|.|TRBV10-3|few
CAISDMGTEAFF
TGTGCCATCAGTGATATGGGTACTGAAGCTTTCTTT
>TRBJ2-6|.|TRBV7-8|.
CASSLMRTSPVGANVLTF
TGTGCCAGCAGCTTAATGAGGACCTCCCCAGTTGGGGCCAACGTCCTGACTTTC
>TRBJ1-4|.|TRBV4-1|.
CASSRRGRVTTNEKLFF
TGCGCCAGCAGCCGGCGGGGGCGAGTGACAACTAATGAAAAACTGTTTTTT
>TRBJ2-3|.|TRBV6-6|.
CASGGSTDTQYF
TGTGCCAGCGGGGGGAGCACAGATACGCAGTATTTT
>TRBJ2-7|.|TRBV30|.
CAGTAPQNYEQYF
TGTGCCGGGACGGCCCCGCAGAACTACGAGCAGTACTTC
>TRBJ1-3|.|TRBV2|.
CASSEWQGSSGNTIYF
TGTGCCAGCAGTGAGTGGCAGGGATCCTCTGGAAACACCATATATTTT
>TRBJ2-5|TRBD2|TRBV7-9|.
CASSPGLALETQYF
TGTGCCAGCAGCCCGGGACTAGCCTTAGAGACCCAGTACTTC
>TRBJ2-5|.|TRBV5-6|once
CASSFDGSLEQETQYF
TGTGCCAGCAGCTTTGATGGCAGTTTGGAACAAGAGACCCAGTACTTC
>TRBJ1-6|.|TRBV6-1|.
CASSEGRWNNSPLHF
TGTGCCAGCAGTGAAGGACGGTGGAATAATTCACCCCTCCACTTT
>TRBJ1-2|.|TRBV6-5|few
CASSYSQGANYGYTF
TGTGCCAGCAGTTACTCCCAGGGCGCTAACTATGGCTACACCTTC
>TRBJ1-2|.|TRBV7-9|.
CASSFNRNGYTF
TGTGCCAGCAGCTTTAACCGAAATGGCTACACCTTC
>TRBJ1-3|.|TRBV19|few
CASSISTASGNTIYF
TGTGCCAGTAGTATTTCGACAGCCTCTGGAAACACCATATATTTT
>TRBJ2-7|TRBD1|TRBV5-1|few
CASSLQGAGYEQYF
TGCGCCAGCAGCCTACAGGGGGCGGGGTACGAGCAGTACTTC
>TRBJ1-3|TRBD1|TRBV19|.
CASSPGTGSFPGNTIYF
TGTGCCAGTAGTCCCGGGACAGGGTCCTTTCCTGGAAACACCATATATTTT
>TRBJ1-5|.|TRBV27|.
CASSSLRHLNQPQHF
TGTGCCAGCAGTTCCCTTCGACACCTCAATCAGCCCCAGCATTTT
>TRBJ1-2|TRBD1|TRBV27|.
CASSFRQGQNGYTF
TGTGCCAGCAGTTTTCGACAGGGTCAAAATGGCTACACCTTC
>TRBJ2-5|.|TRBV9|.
CASSVSNLQETQYF
TGTGCCAGCAGCGTATCCAATCTGCAAGAGACCCAGTACTTC
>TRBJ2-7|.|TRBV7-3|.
CASSLWGQGYEQYF
TGTGCCAGCAGCCTCTGGGGGCAGGGTTACGAGCAGTACTTC
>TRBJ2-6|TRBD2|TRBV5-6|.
CASSSGAGVGGANVLTF
TGTGCCAGCAGCTCTGGAGCGGGGGTGGGTGGGGCCAACGTCCTGACTTTC
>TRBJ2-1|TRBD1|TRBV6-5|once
CASRGTGTGEDEQFF
TGTGCCAGCAGGGGGACCGGGACAGGGGAGGATGAGCAGTTCTTC
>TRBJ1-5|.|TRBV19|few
CASSAGVRQPQHF
TGTGCCAGTAGTGCGGGGGTACGTCAGCCCCAGCATTTT
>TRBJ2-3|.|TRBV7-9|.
CASSLLGRDTQYF
TGTGCCAGCAGCTTACTGGGGCGAGATACGCAGTATTTT
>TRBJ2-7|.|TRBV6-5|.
CASQTSGKATYEQYF
TGTGCCAGCCAGACCTCAGGGAAGGCGACCTACGAGCAGTACTTC
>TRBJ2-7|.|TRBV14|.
CASSQGLSYEQYF
TGTGCCAGCAGCCAAGGACTATCCTACGAGCAGTACTTC